These 20 T cell receptor beta chains were all obtained from the same sample, sequenced in a study of blood T cell repertoires in COVID-19. The table came from immunoSEQ multiplex PCR; TCRdb's copy has only in-frame clones and leaves some out. The data hold 200,000 or so clones, with about 84% observed a single time. The sample was PBMCs or T cells enriched from blood (not recorded which). Receptor source: a man in his sixties who had recovered from COVID-19.

In this sample, this clone turned up once. The J gene is TRBJ2-5, the V gene TRBV24-1, with TRBD2 matching over 7 bases. Germline CDR1 and CDR2: KGHDR and SFDVKD. The J segment lost 3 bases and the V segment lost 4 bases, leaving 4 bases of the junction unmatched. The CDR3 is 14 amino acids. The CDR3 loop is CATSDTREEETQYF. The CDR3 DNA sequence: TGTGCCACCAGTGACACCCGGGAGGAAGAGACCCAGTACTTC.

The chain uses TRBV18 and TRBJ2-5, with D perhaps matching TRBD1 (5 bases). CDR3 length: 12 amino acids. Germline CDR1 KGHSH, CDR2 LQKENI. V was trimmed by 5 bases and J by 10 bases, leaving 14 bases between them. CDR3 region: CASSDSQVIQYF. The CDR3 DNA reads TGTGCCAGCTCAGACAGCCAGGTGATCCAGTACTTC. Full variable domain (remainder filled in from reference TRBV18 and TRBJ2-5): NAGVMQNPRHLVRRRGQEARLRCSPMKGHSHVYWYRQLPEEGLKFMVYLQKENIIDESGMPKERFSAEFPKEGPSILRIQQVVRGDSAAYFCASSDSQVIQYFGPGTRLLVL.

This clone has only a few counts. The chain employs TRBV2 and TRBJ2-2; TRBD1 matches 7 bases. The CDR3 covers 15 residues. In germline, CDR1 is SNHLY, CDR2 FYNNEI. V was pared by 4 bases and J by 3 bases, with 5 bases of the junction left unmatched. Here the CDR3 DNA reads TGTGCCAGCAGTGGACAGGGTGTGGACACCGGGGAGCTGTTTTTT. Translation gives CASSGQGVDTGELFF.

The V gene is TRBV4-2, the J gene TRBJ2-3, with D perhaps TRBD2 (6 bases). CDR3 length equals 15 residues. Germline V CDR1 and CDR2: LGHNA, YNFKEQ. The V end lost 0 bases, the J end lost 4 bases, and 11 bases lay between the germline ends. CDR3 DNA: TGTGCCAGCAGCCAAGATCTTGGAGGGGCAGATACGCAGTATTTT. This gives the protein CASSQDLGGADTQYF.

This clone was seen just once. At one of its ends the junction is not consistent with the germline gene, which may arise from a read error. This chain joins TRBV18 and TRBJ2-7; the D is unclear. The CDR3 totals 14 residues. Germline V gene sequence: CDR1 KGHSH, CDR2 LQKENI. The CDR3 DNA follows: TGTGCCAGCTCACCAACCACGACTTCGGTCGAGGAGTACTTC. This encodes CASSPTTTSVEEYF.

J is TRBJ1-2 and V is TRBV4-2; 7 nucleotides match TRBD1. The V segment lost 4 bases and the J segment 3 bases; nucleotides outside the gene matches: 5. The CDR3 is 14 amino acids. Germline CDR1 LGHNA, CDR2 YNFKEQ. The CDR3 nucleotides are TGTGCCAGCAGCCGAGAAGGGGGCTACTATGGCTACACCTTC. This gives the protein CASSREGGYYGYTF.

This clone has a handful of counts. The rearrangement uses TRBV5-5 and TRBJ1-1; no clear D. Deletions cut 0 bases from V and 3 bases from J, with 6 bases between. The CDR3 consists of 13 residues. Germline CDR1 is SGHKS and CDR2 is YYEKEE (reference sequence). CDR3 nucleotide sequence: TGTGCCAGCAGCTTGGCAGGCGACACTGAAGCTTTCTTT. Its protein product is CASSLAGDTEAFF.

The V and J genes are TRBV2 and TRBJ2-3; D possibly corresponds to TRBD2 (6 bases). V was pared by 5 bases and J by 6 bases, with 15 bases between. Germline V CDR1 and CDR2: SNHLY, FYNNEI. The CDR3 contains 14 residues. The CDR3 spells CASSRGGAGDTQYF. For the CDR3, the DNA is TGTGCCAGCAGTCGGGGCGGCGCGGGGGATACGCAGTATTTT.

This clone has just a few counts. The gene calls are TRBV5-4 and TRBJ2-5, with no clear D. Trimming took off 2 bases at V and 7 bases at J, with 12 bases between the two ends. CDR1 SGHNT and CDR2 YYREEE come from the germline V gene (reference sequence). The CDR3 consists of 13 residues. CDR3 region: CASSFDARGTQYF. The CDR3 DNA reads as TGTGCCAGCAGCTTCGACGCTCGAGGGACCCAGTACTTC.

J is TRBJ1-6 and V is TRBV12-5; D gene unclear. In germline, CDR1 is LGHNT, CDR2 FRNRAP. CDR3 length: 15 amino acids. Trimming pared 3 bases from V and 1 base from J, leaving 7 bases between. The CDR3 DNA is TGTGCTAGTGGTTTCCGGGGTTCCTATAATTCACCCCTCCACTTT. Its translation: CASGFRGSYNSPLHF. The full variable domain, completed using reference TRBV12-5 and TRBJ1-6, is DARVTQTPRHKVTEMGQEVTMRCQPILGHNTVFWYRQTMMQGLELLAYFRNRAPLDDSGMPKDRFSAEMPDATLATLKIQPSEPRDSAVYFCASGFRGSYNSPLHFGNGTRLTVT.

This clone was observed a handful of times. The J gene is TRBJ1-1, the V gene TRBV30, with unresolved D. The CDR3 spans 13 residues. CDR1 and CDR2 from the germline V gene are GTSNPN and SVGIG (reference sequence). Deletions cut 3 bases from V and 5 bases from J, with 13 bases between. The CDR3 DNA is TGTGCCTGGAGCCGTACATGGAGAACTGAAGCTTTCTTT. Amino acid sequence: CAWSRTWRTEAFF.

CDR3 sequence reads: CASSIQGNTEAFF. CDR3 nucleotide sequence: TGTGCCAGCTCTATACAGGGGAACACTGAAGCTTTCTTT. This sequence joins TRBV18 and TRBJ1-1; maybe TRBD1 (6 bases). The germline V gene encodes CDR1 KGHSH and CDR2 LQKENI. V gave up 6 bases and J gave up 1 base, with 9 bases separating them. The CDR3 extends over 13 amino acids.

The V call is TRBV19, the J call TRBJ1-5, with 9 bases matching TRBD1. The germline CDR1 and CDR2 sequences are LNHDA and SQIVND (reference sequence). V dropped 6 bases and J dropped 7; count of bases not matched to a gene: 7. CDR3 length: 14 residues. The CDR3 is CASRDRGEGQPQHF. The CDR3 nucleotides read TGTGCCAGTAGGGACAGGGGTGAGGGCCAGCCCCAGCATTTT.

The chain recombines TRBV3-1 (or the pseudogene TRBV3-2) with TRBJ2-7, with a tentative D call TRBD1 (7 bases). Germline values: CDR1 LGHDT, CDR2 YNNKEL (reference sequence). The CDR3 sequence is 15 residues long. Deletions cut 4 bases from V and 6 bases from J, with 19 bases between. The CDR3, as DNA: TGTGCCAGCAGCCCTCATGGAGGGGGCTCGCTCGAGCAGTACTTC. Protein: CASSPHGGGSLEQYF.

J is TRBJ2-7 and V is TRBV27; the match to TRBD2 covers 11 bases. Trimming took 2 bases from V and 4 from J; bases not matched to a gene: 4. The CDR3 loop spans 15 amino acids. Germline V gene sequence: CDR1 MNHEY, CDR2 SMNVEV (reference sequence). CDR3 nucleotide sequence: TGTGCCAGCAGTTTAACTAGCGGGGGTGGGTACGAGCAGTACTTC. This encodes CASSLTSGGGYEQYF.

The V gene is TRBV18, the J gene TRBJ1-3; 8 nucleotides line up with TRBD1. Per germline, CDR1 KGHSH and CDR2 LQKENI. J gave up 0 bases and V 3 bases, and 7 bases lay outside the gene matches. The CDR3 contains 17 residues. CDR3 nucleotide sequence: TGTGCCAGCTCACCGACAGGGGCCAGCAGCTCTGGAAACACCATATATTTT. As protein: CASSPTGASSSGNTIYF.

The rearrangement uses TRBV15 and TRBJ1-5, with D perhaps matching TRBD1 (5 bases). The CDR3 is made up of 16 amino acids. Looked up from germline, CDR1 is LNHNV and CDR2 is YYDKDF (reference sequence). V was trimmed by 1 base and J by 1 base, leaving 11 bases between them. This chain's CDR3 is CATSRVNSGSNQPQHF. The CDR3 DNA follows: TGTGCCACCAGCAGAGTAAATTCAGGGAGCAATCAGCCCCAGCATTTT.

This clone occurred many times. This chain uses TRBV3-1 (or the pseudogene TRBV3-2) with TRBJ2-7; tentative D call: TRBD2 (5 bases). Trimming took 2 bases from V and 7 from J, leaving 15 bases between them. CDR3 length: 14 amino acids. The germline V gene encodes CDR1 LGHDT and CDR2 YNNKEL (reference sequence). This chain's CDR3 is CASSQTPKGREQYF. Written as DNA, the CDR3 is TGTGCCAGCAGCCAAACCCCGAAAGGGAGAGAGCAGTACTTC.

The rearrangement joins TRBV4-2 to TRBJ1-1, with unresolved D. The CDR3 runs 14 residues. The V end was cut by 1 base, the J end by 1 base, with 7 bases between. Germline V gene lookup returns CDR1 LGHNA and CDR2 YNFKEQ. The CDR3 region is CASSQGARNTEAFF. The CDR3 DNA reads as TGTGCCAGCAGCCAAGGAGCCCGGAACACTGAAGCTTTCTTT.

In DNA, the CDR3 is TGTGCCAGCAGCGAGGACGGGACAGCCTATGGCTACACCTTC. Translating it yields CASSEDGTAYGYTF. J is TRBJ1-2 and V is TRBV7-9; TRBD1 agrees at 7 bases. CDR1 is SEHNR and CDR2 is FQNEAQ in the germline V gene (reference sequence). The length of the CDR3 is 14 residues. Unmatched junction bases numbered 7, after V lost 5 bases and J lost 4 bases.